These T cell receptor beta chains were read from a single sample in a study of early stage breast cancer tumors. Profiled with immunoSEQ multiplex PCR; TCRdb holds only in-frame clones, not every one. The table shows about 50,000 clones, with around four fifths occurring only once. The specimen sequenced was blood. These receptors all stem from a person aged 40 to 49 with breast cancer. CDR3s include the opening cysteine and the closing phenylalanine or tryptophan. The order of the fields is clone size, D gene, V gene, J gene, CDR3 protein, CDR3 DNA. D genes are given only for firm matches. For some rows the clone size is stated as once, few or many, or as a class when expanded; others skip it.

NA	NA	TRBV7-9	TRBJ1-1	CASSGREAFF	TGTGCCAGCAGCGGGCGGGAAGCTTTCTTT
NA	NA	TRBV18	TRBJ2-5	CASSPWAETQYF	TGTGCCAGCTCACCGTGGGCAGAGACCCAGTACTTC
once	NA	TRBV11-2	TRBJ2-2	CASSGRGSATGELFF	TGTGCCAGCAGCGGTCGGGGGTCGGCCACCGGGGAGCTGTTTTTT
NA	NA	TRBV5-6	TRBJ1-2	CASSPDGGLKSGYTF	TGTGCCAGCAGCCCCGACGGGGGGCTAAAAAGTGGCTACACCTTC
NA	TRBD1	TRBV5-1	TRBJ1-1	CASSSRTGGESEAFF	TGCGCCAGCAGCTCTCGGACAGGGGGCGAATCTGAAGCTTTCTTT
NA	NA	TRBV7-6	TRBJ2-7	CASSYVPDKAYEQYF	TGTGCCAGCAGCTACGTGCCAGACAAAGCCTACGAGCAGTACTTC
NA	NA	TRBV1	TRBJ2-1	CTSSQDGIAPNEQFF	TGCACCAGCAGCCAAGATGGAATTGCCCCCAATGAGCAGTTCTTC
NA	NA	TRBV19	TRBJ2-6	CASGSAGISGANVLTF	TGTGCCAGTGGGAGCGCGGGGATCTCTGGGGCCAACGTCCTGACTTTC
NA	TRBD2	TRBV7-9	TRBJ2-5	CASSIVGSSGGATQYF	TGTGCCAGCAGCATCGTGGGATCTAGCGGGGGCGCTACCCAGTACTTC
NA	TRBD2	TRBV18	TRBJ2-1	CASSRELAGGNEQFF	TGTGCCAGCTCAAGAGAACTAGCGGGAGGTAATGAGCAGTTCTTC
NA	TRBD2	TRBV5-4	TRBJ2-3	CASSPPGLAQDTQYF	TGTGCCAGCAGCCCGCCGGGACTAGCGCAAGATACGCAGTATTTT
NA	TRBD1	TRBV27	TRBJ2-1	CASQSSGLGQGRIF	TGTGCCAGCCAGAGCAGCGGTTTGGGACAGGGTAGGATCTTC
NA	NA	TRBV5-1	TRBJ2-2	CASSLGRGGTGELFF	TGCGCCAGCAGCTTGGGCCGGGGCGGAACCGGGGAGCTGTTTTTT
NA	TRBD1	TRBV7-8	TRBJ1-4	CASSSGQGVSPATNEKLFF	TGTGCCAGCAGCTCCGGACAGGGGGTATCCCCTGCAACTAATGAAAAACTGTTTTTT
few	NA	TRBV4-2	TRBJ1-1	CASSREGRTNTEAFF	TGTGCCAGCAGCCGGGAGGGCAGGACGAACACTGAAGCTTTCTTT
NA	NA	TRBV10-3	TRBJ1-2	CAFGAPGRYTF	TGTGCATTCGGGGCTCCCGGTCGCTACACCTTC
NA	TRBD1	TRBV18	TRBJ1-1	CASSPADRGTEAFF	TGTGCCAGCTCACCAGCAGACAGGGGCACTGAAGCTTTCTTT
NA	NA	TRBV5-1	TRBJ2-3	CASSLGQGSDTQYF	TGCGCCAGCAGCTTGGGGCAGGGTTCAGATACGCAGTATTTT
NA	TRBD2	TRBV10-2	TRBJ2-5	CASKNLAGGIETQYF	TGCGCCAGCAAAAACCTAGCGGGAGGGATTGAGACCCAGTACTTC
few	NA	TRBV19	TRBJ1-1	CASKGGANTEAFF	TGTGCCAGTAAAGGCGGAGCGAACACTGAAGCTTTCTTT
NA	NA	TRBV25-1	TRBJ1-2	CASSEFRGGVYGYTF	TGTGCCAGCAGTGAATTTCGGGGGGGGGTCTATGGCTACACCTTC
NA	TRBD2	TRBV27	TRBJ2-1	CASRGGTSGSNEQFF	TGTGCCAGCAGAGGGGGGACTAGCGGGAGTAATGAGCAGTTCTTC
NA	NA	TRBV7-7	TRBJ2-5	CASSRGNQETQYF	TGTGCTAGCAGCCGGGGTAACCAAGAGACCCAGTACTTC
NA	TRBD2	TRBV7-8	TRBJ2-1	CASSLSGLINEQFF	TGTGCCAGCAGCTTATCGGGACTAATCAATGAGCAGTTCTTC
NA	TRBD2	TRBV6-1	TRBJ2-7	CASRDRLAGVYEQYF	TGTGCCAGCAGGGACCGACTAGCGGGAGTCTACGAGCAGTACTTC
NA	NA	TRBV6-5	TRBJ1-3	CASSYAGGNTIYF	TGTGCCAGCAGTTACGCCGGAGGAAACACCATATATTTT
once	TRBD1	TRBV19	TRBJ2-1	CASSKTGGSYNEQFF	TGTGCCAGTAGTAAAACAGGGGGCTCCTACAATGAGCAGTTCTTC
NA	NA	TRBV5-1	TRBJ2-5	CASSLELFQETQYF	TGCGCCAGCAGCTTGGAACTTTTCCAAGAGACCCAGTACTTC
NA	TRBD2	TRBV7-2	TRBJ2-7	CASSQGLAGGGQYF	TGTGCCAGCAGCCAGGGACTAGCGGGAGGAGGACAGTACTTC
NA	NA	TRBV27	TRBJ2-7	CASSPLTGVEQYF	TGTGCCAGCAGTCCACTGACAGGCGTAGAGCAGTACTTC
NA	NA	TRBV12-5	TRBJ1-1	CASGARVATEAFF	TGTGCTAGTGGTGCCAGGGTAGCGACTGAAGCTTTCTTT
NA	NA	TRBV5-1	TRBJ1-4	CASSLGQGRSTNEKLFF	TGCGCCAGCAGCTTGGGGCAGGGGAGGTCAACTAATGAAAAACTGTTTTTT
once	TRBD2	TRBV7-2	TRBJ2-3	CASSSRLAGVDTQYF	TGTGCCAGCAGCTCGCGACTAGCGGGAGTAGATACGCAGTATTTT
NA	NA	TRBV6-5	TRBJ2-2	CASSTGTNTGELFF	TGTGCCAGCAGTACCGGGACGAACACCGGGGAGCTGTTTTTT
NA	NA	TRBV7-9	TRBJ1-1	CASSSYIPEEAFF	TGTGCCAGCAGCTCTTATATACCCGAGGAAGCTTTCTTT
NA	NA	TRBV9	TRBJ2-7	CASSPGLENEQYF	TGTGCCAGCAGCCCCGGACTTGAGAACGAGCAGTACTTC
NA	NA	TRBV20-1	TRBJ1-3	CSAPRGDTIYF	TGCAGTGCCCCTAGGGGGGACACCATATATTTT
once	TRBD2	TRBV23-1	TRBJ2-3	CASSRRREERGTQYF	TGCGCCAGCAGTCGTCGACGGGAGGAGCGGGGTACGCAGTATTTT
NA	NA	TRBV19	TRBJ1-4	CASRRATNEKLFF	TGTGCCAGTAGAAGGGCAACTAATGAAAAACTGTTTTTT
NA	NA	TRBV7-9	TRBJ2-1	CASSLGGRPSDEQFF	TGTGCCAGCAGCTTAGGGGGCAGGCCCTCCGATGAGCAGTTCTTC
NA	NA	TRBV6-5	TRBJ2-1	CASTRETVQGDEQFF	TGTGCCAGCACCCGGGAGACCGTACAGGGCGATGAGCAGTTCTTC
NA	NA	TRBV9	TRBJ2-7	CASSVESGDTHEQYF	TGTGCCAGCAGCGTAGAATCCGGAGACACCCACGAGCAGTACTTC
NA	TRBD2	TRBV5-1	TRBJ2-1	CASSSLAGESNYNEQFF	TGCGCCAGCAGCTCCCTGGCGGGGGAGTCCAATTACAATGAGCAGTTCTTC
once	NA	TRBV6-5	TRBJ2-1	CASGTGATTGEQFF	TGTGCCAGCGGCACCGGGGCTACTACCGGTGAGCAGTTCTTC
few	TRBD2	TRBV4-2	TRBJ2-2	CASSHLAGTNTGELFF	TGTGCCAGCAGCCATCTAGCGGGGACGAACACCGGGGAGCTGTTTTTT
NA	TRBD1	TRBV6-6	TRBJ1-2	CASRREGQSRGGYTF	TGTGCCAGCAGGAGGGAGGGACAGTCGAGGGGTGGCTACACCTTC
once	TRBD1	TRBV7-9	TRBJ1-4	CASSRDRATTNEKLFF	TGTGCCAGCAGCAGAGACAGGGCCACAACTAATGAAAAACTGTTTTTT
once	TRBD2	TRBV7-9	TRBJ2-1	CASSQTSGGSSSYNEQFF	TGTGCCAGCAGCCAAACTAGCGGGGGATCTAGCTCCTACAATGAGCAGTTCTTC